The present TCR beta chain was sequenced within a study of T cell repertoires in aging, cancer and after chemotherapy. Peripheral blood genomic DNA, not sorted cells or RNA, was the template. The CDR3 is made up of 16 amino acids. Germline CDR1 reads LNHDA; CDR2 reads SQIVND (reference sequence). The V and J ends lost 3 bases and 7 bases, in that order; junction bases with no gene match: 11. Multiplex touch-down PCR with TRB-A/B primers amplified rearranged V-D-J TRB sequences. TCRdb independently ran MiXCR on the multiplex PCR reads; one entry per CDR3 protein. This sample has several hundred distinct CDR3 sequences; 25% occur once, and the top ten carry roughly 18%. This clonotype was detected only a few times.

The TCR originated in a human donor with a solid tumor. This chain links TRBV19 with TRBJ1-5, with 8 bases fitting TRBD1. The source material was blood. CDR3 DNA: TGTGCCAGTAGTATGACGTCAGGGGGCCATAACCAGCCCCAGCATTTT. Translated, it gives CASSMTSGGHNQPQHF.